This entry concerns a single TCR beta chain. These data originate in a study of T cell changes during pregnancy in multiple sclerosis. This CDR3 contains 14 residues. CDR1 and CDR2 (germline): MNHNY, SVGAGI (reference sequence). V was trimmed by 0 bases and J by 7 bases, leaving 12 bases between them. The table came from immunoSEQ multiplex PCR; TCRdb's copy has only in-frame clones and leaves some out. Of roughly 55,000 clones listed, around 92% were seen once; the top ten hold 0.15% to 0.2%. Sequences were derived from CD4+ T cells from peripheral blood mononuclear cells, sampled after pregnancy. The TCR comes from a female donor in good health, enrolled as a control in a pregnancy study. The chain recombines TRBV6-6 with TRBJ1-1; D is possibly TRBD1 (5 bases). Here the CDR3 DNA reads TGTGCCAGCAGTTACTCGGGGGGGAAGAGTGAAGCTTTCTTT. Protein sequence: CASSYSGGKSEAFF.